This entry features one T cell receptor beta chain sequence. Its matching antigen is unknown. This record comes from a study of shared clonotypes between healthy human individuals. Study background: With ages of 18 to 49, the donors were a couple of women and three men.

An even split of each subset's genomic DNA across several immunoSEQ plates was performed. Each sorted subset replicate got 200 ng genomic DNA, 25,000 to 35,000 genomes. Measured with immunoSEQ multiplex PCR; TCRdb has only the in-frame clones, and not every one. The sample gives a few million clones, more than 85% of which show up once; about 0.37% is in the top ten. Germline V gene lookup returns CDR1 MNHNS and CDR2 SASEGT. This CDR3 has 15 residues. Trimming cost V 8 bases and J 0 bases; bases outside gene matches: 5. Points from the study as a whole: Among the subsets, naive ones generally showed larger estimated richness than memory ones.

The chain couples TRBV6-1 to TRBJ2-7; TRBD2 matches 12 bases. The TCR was taken from a man between 18 and 29 years old in good health. Some clones in this sample may be carry-over from other donors' samples. The sample was naive CD4+ T cells from PBMCs. Subset defined: CD45RA+ positively selected. CDR3 bases: TGTGCCAGCTTACCGACTAGCGGGAGCTCCTACGAGCAGTACTTC. This gives the protein CASLPTSGSSYEQYF.